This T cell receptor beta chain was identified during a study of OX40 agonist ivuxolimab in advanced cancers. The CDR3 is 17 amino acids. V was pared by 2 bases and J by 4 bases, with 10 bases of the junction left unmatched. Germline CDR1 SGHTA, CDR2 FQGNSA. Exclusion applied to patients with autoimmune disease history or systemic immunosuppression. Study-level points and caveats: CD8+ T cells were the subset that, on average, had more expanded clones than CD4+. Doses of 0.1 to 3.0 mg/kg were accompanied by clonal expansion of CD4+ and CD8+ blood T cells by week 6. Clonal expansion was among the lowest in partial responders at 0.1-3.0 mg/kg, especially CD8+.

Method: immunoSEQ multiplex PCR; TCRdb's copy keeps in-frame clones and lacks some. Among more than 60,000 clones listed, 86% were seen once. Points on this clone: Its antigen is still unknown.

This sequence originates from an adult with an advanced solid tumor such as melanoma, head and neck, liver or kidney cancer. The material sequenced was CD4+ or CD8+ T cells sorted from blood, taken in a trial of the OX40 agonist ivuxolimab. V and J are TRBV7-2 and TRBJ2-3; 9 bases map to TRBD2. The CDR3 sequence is CASSLHFRGGASDTQYF. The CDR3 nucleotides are TGTGCCAGCAGCTTACATTTCCGCGGGGGGGCCTCAGATACGCAGTATTTT.